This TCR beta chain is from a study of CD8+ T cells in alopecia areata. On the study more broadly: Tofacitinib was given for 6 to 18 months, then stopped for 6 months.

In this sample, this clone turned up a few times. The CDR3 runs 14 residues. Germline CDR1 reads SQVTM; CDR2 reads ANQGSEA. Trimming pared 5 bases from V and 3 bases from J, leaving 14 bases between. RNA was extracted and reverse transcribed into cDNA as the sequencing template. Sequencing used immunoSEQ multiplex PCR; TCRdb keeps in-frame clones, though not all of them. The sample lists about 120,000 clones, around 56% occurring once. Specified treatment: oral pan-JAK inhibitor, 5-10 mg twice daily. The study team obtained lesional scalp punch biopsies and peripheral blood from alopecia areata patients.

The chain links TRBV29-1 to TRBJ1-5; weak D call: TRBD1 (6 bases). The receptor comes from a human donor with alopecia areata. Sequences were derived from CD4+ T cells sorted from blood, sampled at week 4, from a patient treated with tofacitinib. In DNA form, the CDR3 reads TGCAGCGTTCGAGAGGGGGTCGACAATCAGCCCCAGCATTTT. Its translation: CSVREGVDNQPQHF.